This T cell receptor (beta chain) was recorded in a study of blood T cell repertoires in COVID-19. Study in general: From the United States, Italy and Spain came samples of acute and convalescent COVID-19.

Deletions cut 2 bases from V and 5 bases from J, with 9 bases between. There are 13 residues in the CDR3. Only in-frame clones appear in the TCRdb table, and some are missing; sequencing was by immunoSEQ multiplex PCR. The sample records some 190,000 clones, 65% to 80% being singletons. Everyone who took part was about 18 to 90 years old, and they came from about 25 US areas. This clonotype originated in a woman in her forties or fifties with acute COVID-19. The J gene is TRBJ1-2, the V gene TRBV12-3 or TRBV12-4; D unresolved. Sequenced material: PBMCs or T cells enriched from blood (not recorded which). The CDR3 bases are TGTGCCAGCAGTTTACGGCGCGGTTATGGCTACACCTTC. The encoded protein is CASSLRRGYGYTF.